Sequencing of this TCR beta chain was carried out in a study of early T cells in non-severe SARS-CoV-2 infection. Study context: Sequencing of unsorted whole blood was done on bulk RNA, leaving chains unpaired. Overall study results and limits: Missing private and CD4 specificities, VDJdb matching favored anti-spike CD8 responses.

This clonotype was observed at least ten times. What it binds is unknown. Unique molecular identifiers were affixed to single, distinct cDNA molecules. TCRdb used MiXCR to reprocess the 5' RACE reads, holding one entry per CDR3 protein. The sample records 70,000 or so distinct CDR3 sequences, around 10% being singletons. The CDR3 contains 16 residues. Germline CDR1 SEHNR, CDR2 FQNEAQ (reference sequence). Deletions cut 0 bases from V and 7 bases from J, with 13 bases between. This receptor was obtained from an adult who was a healthcare worker with PCR-confirmed SARS-CoV-2 infection or an uninfected control (not recorded which). The sequenced sample was whole blood, obtained at baseline. The rearrangement uses TRBV7-9 and TRBJ1-6; D might be TRBD1 (5 bases). The CDR3 is CASSLAGGAGNSPLHF. Here the CDR3 DNA reads TGTGCCAGCAGCTTAGCAGGAGGGGCAGGGAATTCACCCCTCCACTTT.